This T cell receptor (beta chain) appears in the sequencing data of a study of blood T cells in healthy people across ages. Turning to the study itself: Every two T cells gave about one barcoded beta molecule via template switching. Overall study findings and caveats: The study found more naive CD4+ cells and higher diversity in long-lived than aged donors.

Caucasian, healthy and from Russia, the donors were aged between about 6 and 100. Each sample had at least 6 million PBMCs isolated. With respect to this clonotype: The antigen remains undetermined.

Germline assignment: CDR1 SEHNR and CDR2 FQNEAQ (reference sequence). The CDR3 runs 16 residues. V gave up 5 bases and J gave up 2 bases; unmatched junction bases: 9. Primed by a sample-barcoded 5' primer and a J-beta primer mix, a second PCR proceeded for 7 to 11 cycles. TCRdb redid the calling of the 5' RACE reads with MiXCR, one entry per CDR3 protein. The table records around 1,600,000 distinct CDR3 sequences, 35% to 45% of them present only once. Material: blood. The chain links TRBV7-9 to TRBJ2-1; TRBD2 matches at 7 bases. This TCR derives from a woman under 30 in good health. CDR3 region: CASSLTEGTTYNEQFF. The CDR3 coding sequence is TGTGCCAGCAGCCTCACCGAAGGGACTACCTACAATGAGCAGTTCTTC.